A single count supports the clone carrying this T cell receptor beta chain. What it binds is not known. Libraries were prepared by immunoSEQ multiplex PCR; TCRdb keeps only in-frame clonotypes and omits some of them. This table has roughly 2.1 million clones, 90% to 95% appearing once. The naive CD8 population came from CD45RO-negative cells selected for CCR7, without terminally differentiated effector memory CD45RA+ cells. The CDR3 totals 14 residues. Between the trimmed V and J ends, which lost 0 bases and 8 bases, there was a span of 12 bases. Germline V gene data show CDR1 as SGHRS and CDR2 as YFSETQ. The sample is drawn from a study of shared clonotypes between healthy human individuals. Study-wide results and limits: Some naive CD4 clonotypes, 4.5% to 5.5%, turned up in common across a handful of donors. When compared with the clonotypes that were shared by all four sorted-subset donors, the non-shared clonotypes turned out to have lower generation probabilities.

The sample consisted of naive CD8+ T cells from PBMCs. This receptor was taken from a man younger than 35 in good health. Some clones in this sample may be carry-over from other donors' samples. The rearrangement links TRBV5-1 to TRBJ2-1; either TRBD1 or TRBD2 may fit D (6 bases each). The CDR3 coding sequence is TGCGCCAGCAGCTTGGCCCTCGGGGGCTATGAGCAGTTCTTC. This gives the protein CASSLALGGYEQFF.